These T cell receptor beta chains were read from a single sample in a study of blood T cell repertoires in COVID-19. Generated by immunoSEQ multiplex PCR, the TCRdb table keeps only in-frame clones and is missing some. The table has about 50,000 clones, 85% to 90% seen once. The source material was peripheral blood. The origin of the receptors is a man in his sixties with acute or convalescent COVID-19. The CDR3 runs from the conserved cysteine through the conserved F or W.

>TRBV7-2
CASSSLRLTGGIYEQYF
>TRBV19
CASTPGLAASEQYF
>TRBV5-4
CASSLEGAYTEAFF
>TRBV19
CASSTSTSTDTQYF
>TRBV29-1
CSVDRGSSYNEQFF
>TRBV29-1
CSGGQGGLNTEAFF
>TRBV27
CASSWTGEGEKLFF
>TRBV18
CASSPPGLPYEQYF
>TRBV7-9
CASSLARGAVTEAFF
>TRBV24-1
CATSDPSGRARGEQFF
>TRBV19
CASSWDRGANSPLHF
>TRBV5-1
CASSFDSVYEQYF
>TRBV5-1
CASSLLTGDNEQFF
>TRBV9
CASNDGGNTDTQYF
>TRBV2
CASRAGLAGAYEQYF
>TRBV19
CASTSDRGIEKLFF
>TRBV9
CASSAGVGESTEAFF
>TRBV28
CASRDYPGQGNGNTIYF
>TRBV27
CASSKLAGDYNEQFF
>TRBV27
CASSFYRDLTNEKLFF
>TRBV6-1
CASSEVGQGAGGYTF
>TRBV7-9
CASSPSGRGTDTQYF
>TRBV7-2
CASSSVGGFYNEQFF
>TRBV5-6
CASSLYPGTGYPEAFF
>TRBV7-6
CASSPGTGPAYGYTF
>TRBV30
CAWHRDRATANYGYTF
>TRBV2
CASSERLAGVTDTQYF
>TRBV28
CASSFGGRDWYNEQFF
>TRBV2
CASSVVDEKLFF
>TRBV6-1
CASSEVGQGRQPQHF
>TRBV18
CASSPLGTGDTEAFF
>TRBV10-3
CAISELAGRPPGLHEQYF
>TRBV12-3/TRBV12-4
CASSFWTAETQYF
>TRBV19
CASSPRGRDTEAFF
>TRBV5-1
CASSLTGVYGYTF
>TRBV2
CASSEGAGNYNEQFF
>TRBV18
CASSPPNSADTQYF
>TRBV27
CASSLMAGVSNQPQHF
>TRBV18
CASSPSQGSNQPQHF
>TRBV28
CASSLRADYNEQFF
>TRBV14
CASSYGLAAGGEQYF
>TRBV20-1
CSAKRSLEQYF
>TRBV12-5
CASGLGGTGGQETQYF
>TRBV25-1
CASSEYRLGGGTDTQYF
>TRBV5-5
CASSLKTGGYTEAFF
>TRBV11-2
CASSPGLPGANYGYTF
>TRBV19
CASIPFIGSPAFF
>TRBV28
CATSDRGHEQFF
>TRBV18
CASSPYAGQDTEAFF
>TRBV18
CASRQGYTGELFF
>TRBV5-4
CASLAAGETDTQYF
>TRBV20-1
CSASSGIPTDTQYF
>TRBV19
CASSLGQLTGELFF
>TRBV2
CASKRTGIFNQPQHF
>TRBV4-1
CASSHRLAGGTARVSYEQYF
>TRBV5-1
CASSPGTYYNEQFF
>TRBV9
CASSVAWTPGLAEDTQYF
>TRBV4-1
CASRRQAGGPWTGELFF
>TRBV2
CASEGDSGNSPLHF
>TRBV7-8
CASSLVGQGGSPLHF